The present entry profiles one T cell receptor beta chain with its context. The sample is drawn from a study of T cell responses to AZD1222 COVID-19 vaccine. Here immunoSEQ multiplex PCR was the method, and the copy in TCRdb shows in-frame clones only, minus some. The data hold around 150,000 clones, with approximately 92% observed a single time. The germline gives CDR1 GTSNPN, CDR2 SVGIG (reference sequence). The V end was cut by 0 bases, the J end by 11 bases, with 10 bases between. The CDR3 covers 11 residues. The sample here was peripheral blood, taken 28 days after the second AZD1222 dose. This clonotype was obtained from an adult who received the AZD1222 COVID-19 vaccine. The chain has TRBV30 and TRBJ1-1; perhaps TRBD1 as D (5 bases). DNA for the CDR3: TGTGCCTGGAGTGTAATGGGGGAGGCTTTCTTT. Protein product: CAWSVMGEAFF.